This T cell receptor (beta chain) was retrieved from a study of Graves' ophthalmopathy and Graves' hyperthyroidism. Between the trimmed V and J ends, which lost 4 bases and 8 bases, there was a span of 11 bases. CDR3 length: 13 amino acids. Germline CDR1 SGHVS, CDR2 FQNEAQ. This clonotype appeared many times. RNA served as the template for amplifying TCR beta CDR3 regions. Following a first-round RT-PCR that used HTBI primers, a second-round multiplex PCR was carried out. TCRdb fed the multiplex PCR reads into MiXCR, producing one record per CDR3 protein. The table shows a few hundred thousand distinct CDR3 sequences, with under 45% occurring only once.

The clonotype originates from an adult man with Graves' hyperthyroidism. Sequencing was carried out using peripheral blood or thyroid tissue (not recorded which). The chain has TRBV7-8 and TRBJ1-4; no definite D call. CDR3 residues: CASSSDIAEKLFF. CDR3 sequence (DNA): TGTGCCAGCAGCTCCGACATTGCGGAAAAACTGTTTTTT.